This T cell receptor beta chain was sequenced in a study of blood T cell repertoires in COVID-19. Study at large: Researchers got acute and convalescent COVID-19 samples from the United States, Italy and Spain. PBMCs, B-cell-depleted T cells, or T cells were the source of the cDNA or gDNA that made up the material.

Only one count was recorded for this clone. TCRdb's table, derived via immunoSEQ multiplex PCR, lists solely in-frame clones and lacks some. The table has over 250,000 clones, roughly nine tenths seen once; the top ten hold 2.4%. Recruitment covered about two dozen US areas and drew participants whose ages spanned roughly 18 to 100 years. Losses at the gene ends were 8 bases for V and 8 bases for J; bases not matched to a gene: 9. Germline V CDR1 and CDR2: MNHNY, SVGAGI (reference sequence). This CDR3 is 13 amino acids long. Sequenced sample: PBMCs or T cells enriched from blood (not recorded which). The TCR comes from a woman aged 18-29 years who had recovered from COVID-19. This chain connects TRBV6-6 to TRBJ1-2; 9 bases align to TRBD1. This CDR3 reads CASYDRGIWGYTF. As DNA, the CDR3 is TGTGCCAGCTACGACAGGGGGATCTGGGGCTACACCTTC.